Shown below are 5 T cell receptor beta chains from a single sample sequenced in a study of T cell clonotyping in hematopoietic cell transplantation. Measured with immunoSEQ multiplex PCR; TCRdb has only the in-frame clones, and not every one. This table has 65,000 to 75,000 clones, around 94% appearing once. Sequencing was carried out using peripheral blood mononuclear cells. These receptors were obtained from a man aged 50-60 years in good health. Some clones in this sample may be carry-over from other donors' samples.

In nucleotides, the CDR3 is TGTGCCAGCAGCTTATTACAGGCGGGCTATGGCTACACCTTC. Amino acid sequence: CASSLLQAGYGYTF. The V gene is TRBV7-9, the J gene TRBJ1-2; D may be TRBD1 (5 bases). V dropped 2 bases and J dropped 4 bases, with 11 bases sitting between them. Germline V CDR1 and CDR2: SEHNR, FQNEAQ (reference sequence). This CDR3 is built from 14 residues.

The genes are TRBV6-6 and TRBJ2-7; no reliable D call. V lost 5 bases to trimming and J lost 1 base, with 9 bases between them. Per germline, CDR1 MNHNY and CDR2 SVGAGI (reference sequence). CDR3 size: 13 residues. The CDR3 sequence is CASSKLDSYEQYF. CDR3 DNA sequence: TGTGCCAGCAGTAAACTCGATTCCTACGAGCAGTACTTC.

The gene calls are TRBV11-2 and TRBJ1-3, with D maybe TRBD1 (6 bases). The CDR3 sequence is 13 residues long. The V gene lost 5 bases and the J gene lost 7 bases, with 12 bases spanning the gap. Germline V CDR1 and CDR2: SGHAT, FQNNGV. The CDR3 coding sequence is TGTGCCAGCAGCATTTCACAGGGTAACACCATATATTTT. The encoded protein is CASSISQGNTIYF.

This chain connects TRBV19 to TRBJ1-1, with D possibly TRBD1 on 5 matching bases. Trimming took 7 bases from V and 4 from J, leaving 22 bases between them. The CDR3 runs to 16 residues. Germline lookup yields CDR1 LNHDA and CDR2 SQIVND (reference sequence). In DNA form, the CDR3 reads TGTGCCAGTACCCCGAAGGTTGCAGGGTTAATCACTGAAGCTTTCTTT. Its protein product is CASTPKVAGLITEAFF.

This chain joins TRBV29-1 and TRBJ2-7; 7 nucleotides agree with TRBD1. This CDR3 contains 12 residues. Trimming removed 2 bases from V and 5 bases from J; junction bases left unmatched: 3. Germline V gene lookup returns CDR1 SQVTM and CDR2 ANQGSEA. CDR3 in amino acids: CSVEIGGHEQYF. In nucleotides, the CDR3 is TGCAGCGTTGAAATAGGGGGCCACGAGCAGTACTTC.